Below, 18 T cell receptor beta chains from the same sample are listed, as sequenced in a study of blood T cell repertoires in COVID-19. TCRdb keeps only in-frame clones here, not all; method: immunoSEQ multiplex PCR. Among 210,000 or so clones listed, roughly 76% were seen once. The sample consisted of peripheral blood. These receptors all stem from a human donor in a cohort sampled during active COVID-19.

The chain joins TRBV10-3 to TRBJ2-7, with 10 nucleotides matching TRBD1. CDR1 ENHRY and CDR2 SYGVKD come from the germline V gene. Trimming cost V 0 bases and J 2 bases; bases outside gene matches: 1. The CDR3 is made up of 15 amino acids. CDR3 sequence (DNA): TGTGCCATCAGTGAGTCGACAGGGGGCCCCTACGAGCAGTACTTC. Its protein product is CAISESTGGPYEQYF.

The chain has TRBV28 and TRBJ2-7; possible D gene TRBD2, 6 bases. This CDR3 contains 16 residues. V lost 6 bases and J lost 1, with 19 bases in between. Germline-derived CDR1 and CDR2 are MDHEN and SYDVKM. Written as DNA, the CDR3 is TGTGCCAGCAGCCCTTGGGGACTGACAAGATCCTACGAGCAGTACTTC. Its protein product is CASSPWGLTRSYEQYF.

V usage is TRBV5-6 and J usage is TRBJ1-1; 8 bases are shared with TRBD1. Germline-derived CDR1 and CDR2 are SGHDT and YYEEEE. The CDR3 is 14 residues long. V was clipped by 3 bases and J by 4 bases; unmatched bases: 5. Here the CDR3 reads CASSSRDRGTEAFF. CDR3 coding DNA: TGTGCCAGCAGCTCCCGTGACAGGGGCACTGAAGCTTTCTTT.

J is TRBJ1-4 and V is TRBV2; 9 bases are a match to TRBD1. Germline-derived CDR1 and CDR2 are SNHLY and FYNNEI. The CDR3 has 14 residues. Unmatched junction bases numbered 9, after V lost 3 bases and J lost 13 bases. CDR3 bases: TGTGCCAGCAGTGAGAACAGGGGGCAATGGGGACTGTTTTTT. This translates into CASSENRGQWGLFF.

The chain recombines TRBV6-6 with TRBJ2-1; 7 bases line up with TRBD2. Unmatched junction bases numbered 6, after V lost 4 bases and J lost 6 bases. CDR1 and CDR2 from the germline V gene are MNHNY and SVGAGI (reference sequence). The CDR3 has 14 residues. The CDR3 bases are TGTGCCAGCAGTTCCGGGACTAATCTCAATGAGCAGTTCTTC. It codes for CASSSGTNLNEQFF.

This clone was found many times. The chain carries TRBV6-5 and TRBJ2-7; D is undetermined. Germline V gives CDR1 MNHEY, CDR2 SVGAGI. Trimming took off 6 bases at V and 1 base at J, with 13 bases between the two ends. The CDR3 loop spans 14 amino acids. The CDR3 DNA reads TGTGCCAGCAGACCCGGGTGGGTTTCCTACGAGCAGTACTTC. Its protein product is CASRPGWVSYEQYF.

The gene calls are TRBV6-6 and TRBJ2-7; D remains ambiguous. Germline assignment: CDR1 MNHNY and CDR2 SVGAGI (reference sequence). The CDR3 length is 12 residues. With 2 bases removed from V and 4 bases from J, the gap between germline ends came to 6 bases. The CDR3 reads CASSYPEYEQYF. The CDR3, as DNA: TGTGCCAGCAGTTACCCCGAGTACGAGCAGTACTTC.

CDR3 sequence: CASSLDSAVLTEAFF. CDR3 DNA sequence: TGTGCCAGCAGCTTAGATTCTGCGGTCCTCACTGAAGCTTTCTTT. The chain carries TRBV7-8 and TRBJ1-1, with D unclear. The CDR3 is 15 amino acids. Germline CDR1 and CDR2: SGHVS and FQNEAQ. Trimming removed 1 base at V and 4 bases at J, with 13 bases between.

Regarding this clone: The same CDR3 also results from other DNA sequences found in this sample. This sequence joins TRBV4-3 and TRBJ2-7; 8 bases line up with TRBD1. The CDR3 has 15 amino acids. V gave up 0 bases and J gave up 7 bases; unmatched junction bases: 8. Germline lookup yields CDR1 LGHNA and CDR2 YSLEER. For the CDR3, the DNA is TGCGCCAGCAGCCAAGATCGCCAGGGGGCGTGGGAGCAGTACTTC. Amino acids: CASSQDRQGAWEQYF.

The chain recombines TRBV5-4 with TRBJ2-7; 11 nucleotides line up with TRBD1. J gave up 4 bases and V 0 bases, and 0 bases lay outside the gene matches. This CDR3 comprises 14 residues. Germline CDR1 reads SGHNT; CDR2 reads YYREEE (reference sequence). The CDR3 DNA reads TGTGCCAGCAGCTTGGGGGACAGGGGGTACGAGCAGTACTTC. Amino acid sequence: CASSLGDRGYEQYF.

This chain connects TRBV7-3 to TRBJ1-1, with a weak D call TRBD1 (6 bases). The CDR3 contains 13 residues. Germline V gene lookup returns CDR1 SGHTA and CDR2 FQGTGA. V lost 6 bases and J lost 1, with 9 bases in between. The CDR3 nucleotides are TGTGCCAGCAGAAAGGACAGGAACACTGAAGCTTTCTTT. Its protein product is CASRKDRNTEAFF.

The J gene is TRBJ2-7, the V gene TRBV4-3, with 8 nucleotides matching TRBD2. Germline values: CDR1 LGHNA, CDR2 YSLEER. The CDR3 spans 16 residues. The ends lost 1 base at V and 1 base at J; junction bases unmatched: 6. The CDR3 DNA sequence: TGCGCCAGCAGCCAAGGGAACCTAGCGGGTTCCTACGAGCAGTACTTC. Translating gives CASSQGNLAGSYEQYF.

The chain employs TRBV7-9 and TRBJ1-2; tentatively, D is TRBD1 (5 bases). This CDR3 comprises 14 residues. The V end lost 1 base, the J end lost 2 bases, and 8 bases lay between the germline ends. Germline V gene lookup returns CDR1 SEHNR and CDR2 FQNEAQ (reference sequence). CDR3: CASSLGDSNYGYTF. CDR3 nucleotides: TGTGCCAGCAGCTTAGGGGACTCCAACTATGGCTACACCTTC.

CDR3: CASSYSRGFGRSYEQYF. CDR3 DNA sequence: TGTGCCAGCAGTTACTCGAGAGGGTTCGGGCGATCCTACGAGCAGTACTTC. The rearrangement links TRBV6-2 or TRBV6-3 to TRBJ2-7; possibly TRBD2 for D (5 bases). The V gene lost 0 bases and the J gene lost 1 base, with 16 bases spanning the gap. The CDR3 spans 17 residues. Germline V gene sequence: CDR1 MNHEY, CDR2 SVGEGT.

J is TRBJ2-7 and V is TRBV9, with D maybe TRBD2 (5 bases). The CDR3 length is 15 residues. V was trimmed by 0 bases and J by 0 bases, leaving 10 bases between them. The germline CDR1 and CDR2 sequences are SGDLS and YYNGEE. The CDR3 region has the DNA TGTGCCAGCAGCGTAGGCGCGGGTTACTCCTACGAGCAGTACTTC. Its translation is CASSVGAGYSYEQYF. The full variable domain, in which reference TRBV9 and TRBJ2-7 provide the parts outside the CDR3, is DSGVTQTPKHLITATGQRVTLRCSPRSGDLSVYWYQQSLDQGLQFLIQYYNGEERAKGNILERFSAQQFPDLHSELNLSSLELGDSALYFCASSVGAGYSYEQYFGPGTRLTVT.

CDR3 sequence reads: CASSPEIAGEAFF. The DNA for the CDR3 is TGTGCCAGCAGCCCAGAAATCGCCGGGGAAGCTTTCTTT. The chain couples TRBV3-1 (or the pseudogene TRBV3-2) to TRBJ1-1; the D is unclear. Trimming took 4 bases from V and 8 from J, leaving 14 bases between them. The CDR3 covers 13 residues. CDR1 is LGHDT and CDR2 is YNNKEL in the germline V gene (reference sequence).

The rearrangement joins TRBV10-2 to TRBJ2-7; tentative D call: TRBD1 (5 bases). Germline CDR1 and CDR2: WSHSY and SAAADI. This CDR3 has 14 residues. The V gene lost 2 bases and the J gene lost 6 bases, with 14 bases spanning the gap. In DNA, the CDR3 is TGCGCCAGCAGTGAGACCGGATCCCAGGGCGAGCAGTACTTC. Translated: CASSETGSQGEQYF.

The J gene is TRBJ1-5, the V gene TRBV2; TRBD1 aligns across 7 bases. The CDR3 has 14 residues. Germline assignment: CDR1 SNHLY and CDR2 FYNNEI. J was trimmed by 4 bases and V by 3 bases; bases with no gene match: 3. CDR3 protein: CASSDWGQNQPQHF. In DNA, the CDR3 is TGTGCCAGCAGTGACTGGGGACAGAATCAGCCCCAGCATTTT.